These 10 T cell receptor beta chains originate from one sample sequenced in a study of T-cell memory formation after mild COVID-19 (dated by TCRdb to the early 2020s). The library relied on 5' RACE. The data were produced on an Illumina NovaSeq 6000. In-frame beta chains were kept once TCRdb had trimmed the public reads at Q25 with fastp and called clones with MiXCR. Each CDR3 protein appears once, grouped with its most common genes and DNA. This sample is represented by 90,000 to 120,000 distinct CDR3 sequences; 13% to 15% of them were singletons. The leading ten clones occupy less than 40% of the sample. Sequencing input: PBMCs or a T cell subset sorted from them (not recorded which). The receptors derive from a young man who had mild COVID-19 (a few samples of this study predate the infection). The sample titles of this study are shuffled in the database, so cell type and time point are left out; the donor was told from shared clones.

This chain links TRBV7-9 with TRBJ1-1, with D perhaps matching TRBD1 (5 bases). V lost 6 bases to trimming and J lost 4 bases, with 18 bases between them. Germline V gene data show CDR1 as SEHNR and CDR2 as FQNEAQ (reference sequence). This CDR3 spans 15 amino acids. CDR3 DNA: TGTGCCAGCAGTCTAGGTGAGGGGATTAGCACTGAAGCTTTCTTT. It specifies CASSLGEGISTEAFF.

The CDR3 region is CASSQDNGTGAGNTIYF. The CDR3 DNA sequence: TGTGCCAGCAGCCAAGATAACGGGACAGGGGCAGGAAACACCATATATTTT. The chain employs TRBV14 and TRBJ1-3; 10 nucleotides match TRBD1. Per the germline V gene, CDR1 is SGHDN and CDR2 is FVKESK. The CDR3 is 17 amino acids. J was trimmed by 4 bases and V by 0 bases; bases with no gene match: 6.

The rearrangement links TRBV29-1 to TRBJ2-1; 9 bases fit TRBD1. Losses at the gene ends were 7 bases for V and 10 bases for J; bases not matched to a gene: 11. Germline V CDR1 and CDR2: SQVTM, ANQGSEA. The length of the CDR3 is 13 residues. Here the CDR3 reads CSGSGTGYIEQFF. The CDR3, as DNA: TGCAGCGGCTCCGGGACAGGGTACATAGAGCAGTTCTTC.

This clonotype was counted only a few times. J is TRBJ2-5 and V is TRBV10-3; 12 bases line up with TRBD1. The J segment lost 7 bases and the V segment lost 6 bases, leaving 9 bases of the junction unmatched. The CDR3 totals 15 residues. Germline CDR1 is ENHRY and CDR2 is SYGVKD. The CDR3 here is CAIRYEGQGAGTQYF. CDR3 nucleotides: TGTGCCATCAGATACGAGGGACAGGGGGCCGGGACCCAGTACTTC.

Many counts were recorded for this clonotype. The J gene is TRBJ2-1, the V gene TRBV7-2, with D maybe TRBD1 (5 bases). V gave up 5 bases and J gave up 0 bases, with 11 bases separating them. From germline, CDR1 is SGHTA and CDR2 FQGNSA. CDR3 length: 15 amino acids. The CDR3 loop is CASSLDTYSYNEQFF. DNA of the CDR3: TGTGCCAGCAGCCTGGACACGTACTCCTACAATGAGCAGTTCTTC.

This clonotype was seen more than once but under ten times. The genes are TRBV7-2 and TRBJ1-5; TRBD1 matches 8 bases. The CDR3 is 14 residues long. Germline V gene lookup returns CDR1 SGHTA and CDR2 FQGNSA. V gave up 4 bases and J gave up 7 bases; unmatched junction bases: 6. The CDR3 is CASSSGTGLQPQHF. As DNA, the CDR3 is TGTGCCAGCAGCTCCGGGACAGGCTTACAGCCCCAGCATTTT.

This clonotype was detected only a few times. This chain connects TRBV27 to TRBJ1-2, with a possible D match to TRBD1 (5 bases). Deletions cut 3 bases from V and 8 bases from J, with 13 bases between. The germline V gene encodes CDR1 MNHEY and CDR2 SMNVEV (reference sequence). The length of the CDR3 is 13 residues. In DNA form, the CDR3 reads TGTGCCAGCAGTTTGGGGCCGGCGGTAGGCTACACCTTC. Translating it yields CASSLGPAVGYTF.

This clonotype appeared a few times. V is TRBV12-3 or TRBV12-4 and J is TRBJ2-2, with 10 bases matching TRBD2. The CDR3 extends over 18 amino acids. V was clipped by 5 bases and J by 1 base; unmatched bases: 10. CDR3 sequence reads: CASSHSLAGALNTGELFF. The CDR3 DNA reads TGTGCCAGCAGTCACTCTCTAGCGGGGGCCCTGAACACCGGGGAGCTGTTTTTT.

This clonotype appeared a few times. V gene TRBV7-9 combines with J gene TRBJ1-5, with D possibly matching TRBD1 (5 bases). The germline gives CDR1 SEHNR, CDR2 FQNEAQ (reference sequence). The CDR3 covers 13 residues. V dropped 5 bases and J dropped 3 bases, with 8 bases sitting between them. The CDR3: CASSPDTNQPQHF. In nucleotides, the CDR3 is TGTGCCAGCAGCCCGGACACCAATCAGCCCCAGCATTTT.

This clonotype was counted a few times. The DNA for the CDR3 is TGTGCCAGCAGCTTAGGGATTAGCGGGGTCTATGAGCAGTTCTTC. This sequence encodes CASSLGISGVYEQFF. The rearrangement uses TRBV7-6 and TRBJ2-1, with 8 positions matching TRBD2. This CDR3 spans 15 amino acids. The germline gives CDR1 SGHVS, CDR2 FNYEAQ. The V gene end was trimmed by 1 base and the J gene end by 8 bases; junction bases not matched to a gene: 7.